This TCR beta chain is from a study of T-cell reconstitution after alpha-beta-depleted transplantation in children. The library targeted TCRbeta and was prepared with unique molecular identifiers. One entry per CDR3 protein, called by TCRdb with MiXCR from the PCR reads. In the table there are 250,000 to 300,000 distinct CDR3 sequences, approximately 9.6% of which are singletons. This clonotype occurred a few times. This CDR3 spans 13 amino acids. Trimming shortened V by 2 bases and J by 5 bases, and 10 bases separated the two germline ends. Germline V gene lookup returns CDR1 SGHNT and CDR2 YYREEE (reference sequence).

The chain carries TRBV5-4 and TRBJ2-5; no clear D gene. The sequences come from PBMCs from the stem cell graft donor, collected from the stem cell graft. This clonotype was obtained from a human donor who donated a stem cell graft to a child with SCID. DNA for the CDR3: TGTGCCAGCAGCTTCCCCGGGTTCGAGACCCAGTACTTC. Amino acid sequence: CASSFPGFETQYF. The full variable domain, rest sourced from reference TRBV5-4 and TRBJ2-5, is ETGVTQSPTHLIKTRGQQVTLRCSSQSGHNTVSWYQQALGQGPQFIFQYYREEENGRGNFPPRFSGLQFPNYSSELNVNALELDDSALYLCASSFPGFETQYFGPGTRLLVL.